Listed below are T cell receptor beta chains from one sample, sequenced in a study of T cell responses to AZD1222 COVID-19 vaccine. Here immunoSEQ multiplex PCR was the method, and the copy in TCRdb shows in-frame clones only, minus some. The sample holds about 150,000 clones, approximately 90% seen once. The source material was peripheral blood, sampled on day 0 of AZD1222 vaccination. Receptor source: an adult in good health. CDR3s include the opening cysteine and the closing phenylalanine or tryptophan. Each record gives: J gene, D gene, V gene, CDR3 protein, CDR3 DNA. A D gene is named only where the DNA matches it firmly.

TRBJ1-3	NA	TRBV6-5	CASSSPRQALGNTIYF	TGTGCCAGCAGTTCGCCCCGACAGGCCCTTGGAAACACCATATATTTT
TRBJ1-3	NA	TRBV28	CASSLGSSGANTIYF	TGTGCCAGCAGTTTAGGGAGCTCCGGCGCAAACACCATATATTTT
TRBJ1-2	NA	TRBV29-1	CSVQGSGYGYTF	TGCAGCGTACAGGGATCTGGCTATGGCTACACCTTC
TRBJ1-4	NA	TRBV2	CASRWGDNEKLFF	TGTGCCAGCAGGTGGGGGGATAATGAAAAACTGTTTTTT
TRBJ2-5	NA	TRBV7-9	CASSLALSPGEETQYF	TGTGCCAGCAGCTTAGCGCTAAGCCCAGGTGAAGAGACCCAGTACTTC
TRBJ2-6	NA	TRBV5-1	CASKTLNSGANVLTF	TGCGCCAGCAAAACATTGAACTCTGGGGCCAACGTCCTGACTTTC
TRBJ1-5	NA	TRBV21-1	CASSKWPGDGNQPQHF	TGTGCCAGCAGTAAGTGGCCGGGGGACGGCAATCAGCCCCAGCATTTT
TRBJ2-1	NA	TRBV14	CASSHRSSYNEQFF	TGTGCCAGCAGCCATCGGAGCTCCTACAATGAGCAGTTCTTC
TRBJ2-1	TRBD2	TRBV4-3	CASSQPTSGKVVFYEQFF	TGCGCCAGCAGCCAACCGACTAGCGGGAAAGTGGTGTTTTATGAGCAGTTCTTC
TRBJ2-5	NA	TRBV5-4	CASSTQGFETQYF	TGTGCCAGCAGCACACAGGGTTTTGAGACCCAGTACTTC
TRBJ1-2	NA	TRBV9	CASSFSGEGVGYTF	TGTGCCAGCAGCTTCAGTGGGGAGGGAGTAGGCTACACCTTC
TRBJ2-1	NA	TRBV7-2	CASSPGKGFPEQFF	TGTGCCAGCAGCCCGGGGAAGGGGTTCCCTGAGCAGTTCTTC
TRBJ2-2	NA	TRBV9	CASSVGAANTGELFF	TGTGCCAGCAGCGTCGGCGCCGCGAACACCGGGGAGCTGTTTTTT
TRBJ2-7	TRBD2	TRBV3-1/TRBV3-2	CASSQVRTSGYEQYF	TGTGCCAGCAGCCAAGTGAGGACTAGCGGTTACGAGCAGTACTTC
TRBJ1-2	TRBD1	TRBV7-9	CASSLDRARNYGYTF	TGTGCCAGCAGCCTCGACAGGGCGCGTAACTATGGCTACACCTTC
TRBJ2-5	NA	TRBV7-3	CASSLAAQETQYF	TGTGCCAGCAGCTTAGCGGCCCAAGAGACCCAGTACTTC
TRBJ1-4	TRBD1	TRBV29-1	CSVKSGGHEKLFF	TGCAGCGTTAAGTCAGGGGGACATGAAAAACTGTTTTTT
TRBJ2-1	NA	TRBV9	CASSVGAGNSYNEQFF	TGTGCCAGCAGCGTAGGTGCGGGAAACTCCTACAATGAGCAGTTCTTC
TRBJ2-3	NA	TRBV24-1	CATSADPGKWGPRGPDTQYF	TGTGCCACCAGTGCTGACCCGGGGAAATGGGGGCCACGGGGTCCAGATACGCAGTATTTT
TRBJ1-2	TRBD1	TRBV5-6	CASSLTGAGYTF	TGTGCCAGCAGCCTGACAGGGGCTGGCTACACCTTC
TRBJ1-3	NA	TRBV18	CASSPITGISGNTIYF	TGTGCCAGCTCACCGATCACAGGGATCTCTGGAAACACCATATATTTT
TRBJ2-5	NA	TRBV7-8	CASSFRRASQETQYF	TGTGCCAGCAGCTTTCGAAGGGCCTCCCAAGAGACCCAGTACTTC
TRBJ2-1	NA	TRBV19	CASSSDPAPYNEQFF	TGTGCCAGTAGTTCGGACCCCGCGCCCTACAATGAGCAGTTCTTC
TRBJ1-6	NA	TRBV5-3	CARSLGQGNNSPLHF	TGTGCCAGAAGCTTGGGGCAGGGGAATAATTCACCCCTCCACTTT